This T cell receptor beta chain is drawn from a study of blood T cell repertoires in COVID-19. About the research overall: The cDNA or gDNA used as material had been derived from T cells, B-cell-depleted T cells, or PBMCs.

V shed 3 bases, J shed 7 bases, and the junction held 5 bases outside the gene matches. Germline lookup yields CDR1 SGHRS and CDR2 YFSETQ. The CDR3 is 13 amino acids. The assay was immunoSEQ multiplex PCR, and TCRdb's table has in-frame clones only and misses some. Of about 280,000 clones listed, approximately 83% are singletons. This clone was observed a few times. The sequenced sample was peripheral blood. The TCR originated in a human donor in a cohort sampled during active COVID-19. The V and J genes are TRBV5-1 and TRBJ1-1, with 8 bases that match TRBD1. The CDR3 protein is CASSWTGSGEAFF. CDR3 nucleotide sequence: TGCGCCAGCAGCTGGACAGGGTCGGGTGAAGCTTTCTTT.